Each of the 20 T cell receptor beta chains below was sequenced from the same sample in a study of cytomegalovirus exposure and HLA in healthy donors. With 60 Vbeta and 13 Jbeta primers, the PCR was carried out. Sequencing was performed with immunoSEQ multiplex PCR; in TCRdb, only in-frame clones are kept and a portion is missing. The sample contains 150,000 to 200,000 clones, 65% to 80% of which appear only once. The material sequenced was PBMCs. All receptors derive from a woman between 40 and 55 years old in good health and CMV-seronegative.

This sequence joins TRBV19 and TRBJ1-1; 11 positions agree with TRBD1. The CDR3 totals 14 residues. Germline-derived CDR1 and CDR2 are LNHDA and SQIVND (reference sequence). Unmatched junction bases numbered 4, after V lost 6 bases and J lost 4 bases. The CDR3 bases are TGTGCCAGTAGACGGACAGGGGGCCTCACTGAAGCTTTCTTT. Protein: CASRRTGGLTEAFF. Full variable domain (missing parts from reference TRBV19 and TRBJ1-1): DGGITQSPKYLFRKEGQNVTLSCEQNLNHDAMYWYRQDPGQGLRLIYYSQIVNDFQKGDIAEGYSVSREKKESFPLTVTSAQKNPTAFYLCASRRTGGLTEAFFGQGTRLTVV.

This clone appeared once. The genes are TRBV5-4 and TRBJ2-2; TRBD2 aligns across 10 bases. V lost 5 bases, J lost 7 bases, and 5 bases stayed unmatched. The CDR3 runs to 14 residues. Germline CDR1 is SGHNT and CDR2 is YYREEE (reference sequence). For the CDR3, the DNA is TGTGCCAGCAGATACGGGACTAGCGACGGGGAGCTGTTTTTT. Protein: CASRYGTSDGELFF. The full variable domain, with the rest looked up from reference TRBV5-4 and TRBJ2-2, is ETGVTQSPTHLIKTRGQQVTLRCSSQSGHNTVSWYQQALGQGPQFIFQYYREEENGRGNFPPRFSGLQFPNYSSELNVNALELDDSALYLCASRYGTSDGELFFGEGSRLTVL.

The rearrangement joins TRBV7-9 to TRBJ1-4; D might be TRBD1 (5 bases). V gave up 1 base and J gave up 7 bases, with 13 bases separating them. Germline V lookup: CDR1 SEHNR, CDR2 FQNEAQ (reference sequence). This CDR3 has 15 amino acids. CDR3 loop: CASSLELGVREKLFF. The CDR3 DNA sequence: TGTGCCAGCAGCTTAGAGCTAGGGGTTCGTGAAAAACTGTTTTTT.

This clone is a singleton in its sample. Sequence at one end of the junction differs from germline and may be a read error. V usage is TRBV30 and J usage is TRBJ1-3; no clear D. The CDR3 length is 16 residues. Germline V lookup: CDR1 GTSNPN, CDR2 SVGIG (reference sequence). The CDR3 coding sequence is TGTGCCTGGAGTCCTCTACTGACGGACTCTGGAAGCACCATATATTTT. Protein product: CAWSPLLTDSGSTIYF. The complete variable domain, with remaining parts taken from reference TRBV30 and TRBJ1-3, reads SQTIHQWPATLVQPVGSPLSLECTVEGTSNPNLYWYRQAAGRGLQLLFYSVGIGQISSEVPQNLSASRPQDRQFILSSKKLLLSDSGFYLCAWSPLLTDSGSTIYFGEGSWLTVV.

This clone was recorded many times. This rearrangement joins TRBV11-3 to TRBJ1-1; the D gene is possibly TRBD1 (6 bases). Germline V gene sequence: CDR1 SGHNT, CDR2 YENEEA. The V end was cut by 5 bases, the J end by 7 bases, with 11 bases between. This CDR3 is built from 12 residues. This CDR3 is CASSRDKGEAFF. The DNA for the CDR3 is TGTGCCAGCAGCCGGGACAAGGGTGAAGCTTTCTTT.

The genes are TRBV29-1 and TRBJ1-5; TRBD1 matches 7 bases. This CDR3 has 13 amino acids. Germline CDR1 and CDR2: SQVTM and ANQGSEA. Trimming at V came to 6 bases and at J to 6 bases, leaving 8 bases not matched to a gene. CDR3 nucleotide sequence: TGCAGCGTCGCGGGACAGTGGGGTCAGCCCCAGCATTTT. Translated, it gives CSVAGQWGQPQHF.

The V gene is TRBV28, the J gene TRBJ2-7; no reliable D call. This CDR3 contains 12 residues. The V gene lost 2 bases and the J gene lost 4 bases, with 6 bases spanning the gap. Germline V gene data show CDR1 as MDHEN and CDR2 as SYDVKM. CDR3 residues: CASSLNRYEQYF. CDR3 nucleotides: TGTGCCAGCAGTTTAAACAGATACGAGCAGTACTTC.

This clone has only a few counts. The V gene is TRBV2, the J gene TRBJ2-1, with TRBD2 matching over 7 bases. The V gene's germline CDR1 is SNHLY and CDR2 FYNNEI. The length of the CDR3 is 14 residues. J gave up 4 bases and V 7 bases, and 7 bases lay outside the gene matches. CDR3 loop: CASKRLAEYNEQFF. For the CDR3, the DNA is TGTGCCAGCAAGCGGCTAGCGGAATACAATGAGCAGTTCTTC.

The CDR3 DNA reads as TGTGCCAGCAGGCAGACAGGGGTGGCCAATCAGCCCCAGCATTTT. This translates into CASRQTGVANQPQHF. The rearrangement uses TRBV27 and TRBJ1-5; the match to TRBD1 covers 8 bases. This CDR3 spans 15 amino acids. V gave up 6 bases and J gave up 3 bases; unmatched junction bases: 7. CDR1 is MNHEY, CDR2 SMNVEV, per germline (reference sequence).

The gene calls are TRBV21-1 and TRBJ1-2; the table's D call of TRBD1 was not tested on the DNA. TRBV21-1 corresponds to a pseudogene. The CDR3 spans 15 residues. The CDR3 DNA follows: TGTGCCAGCGGCCGCCGCCGAGGACAGGAGTATCGGTACACCTTC. This codes for CASGRRRGQEYRYTF.

This clone appeared a single time. The chain couples TRBV6-6 to TRBJ1-2; D gene uncertain. The CDR3 has 13 amino acids. Germline V gives CDR1 MNHNY, CDR2 SVGAGI (reference sequence). V was trimmed by 2 bases and J by 8 bases, leaving 12 bases between them. CDR3 residues: CASSYGGRLGYTF. The CDR3 DNA is TGTGCCAGCAGTTACGGAGGGAGGCTAGGCTACACCTTC.

This clone appeared a single time. The CDR3 nucleotides are TGCGCCAGCAGCCTACACGGGAATGAGCAGTTCTTC. This translates into CASSLHGNEQFF. The chain uses TRBV5-1 and TRBJ2-1; D remains ambiguous. Trimming shortened V by 4 bases and J by 7 bases, and 9 bases separated the two germline ends. The CDR3 runs 12 residues. CDR1 is SGHRS, CDR2 YFSETQ, per germline. Using reference TRBV5-1 and TRBJ2-1 for the parts outside the CDR3, the full variable domain is KAGVTQTPRYLIKTRGQQVTLSCSPISGHRSVSWYQQTPGQGLQFLFEYFSETQRNKGNFPGRFSGRQFSNSRSEMNVSTLELGDSALYLCASSLHGNEQFFGPGTRLTVL.

The genes are TRBV6-5 and TRBJ2-7, with TRBD1 matching 8 bases. The CDR3 has 14 amino acids. Germline CDR1 and CDR2: MNHEY and SVGAGI. V lost 6 bases to trimming and J lost 1 base; unmatched junction nucleotides: 5. The CDR3 sequence: CASRPRTGSYEQYF. CDR3 coding DNA: TGTGCCAGCAGACCTCGGACAGGGTCCTACGAGCAGTACTTC.

The chain joins TRBV6-5 to TRBJ2-7; 7 bases are a match to TRBD1. Germline loops: CDR1 MNHEY, CDR2 SVGAGI. The CDR3 has 14 amino acids. Unmatched junction bases numbered 6, after V lost 2 bases and J lost 5 bases. The CDR3: CASSYGADRDEQYF. The CDR3 nucleotides read TGTGCCAGCAGTTACGGGGCCGACAGGGACGAGCAGTACTTC.

The gene calls are TRBV19 and TRBJ2-1; D might be TRBD1 (6 bases). The germline V gene encodes CDR1 LNHDA and CDR2 SQIVND (reference sequence). The CDR3 is 14 amino acids. V was pared by 3 bases and J by 4 bases, with 10 bases between. The CDR3 loop is CASSIRTAYNEQFF. CDR3 bases: TGTGCCAGTAGTATTCGGACAGCTTACAATGAGCAGTTCTTC. Full variable domain (rest looked up from reference TRBV19 and TRBJ2-1): DGGITQSPKYLFRKEGQNVTLSCEQNLNHDAMYWYRQDPGQGLRLIYYSQIVNDFQKGDIAEGYSVSREKKESFPLTVTSAQKNPTAFYLCASSIRTAYNEQFFGPGTRLTVL.

This chain joins TRBV27 and TRBJ1-2; the D is unclear. Between the trimmed V and J ends, which lost 8 bases and 4 bases, there was a span of 23 bases. There are 16 residues in the CDR3. Germline CDR1 MNHEY, CDR2 SMNVEV (reference sequence). CDR3 sequence reads: CASRWTGSGLGYGYTF. CDR3 DNA sequence: TGTGCCAGCCGCTGGACTGGGAGCGGGCTAGGCTATGGCTACACCTTC.

The CDR3 DNA reads TGTGCCAGCAGTTACACACAGACAGTGGGAATTGAAGCTTTCTTT. Amino acids: CASSYTQTVGIEAFF. This chain connects TRBV6-5 to TRBJ1-1; D possibly corresponds to TRBD1 (5 bases). This CDR3 is built from 15 residues. Trimming took off 2 bases at V and 7 bases at J, with 17 bases between the two ends. CDR1 MNHEY and CDR2 SVGAGI come from the germline V gene.

A word on this clone: Sequence at one end of the junction differs from germline and may be a read error. The gene calls are TRBV7-9 and TRBJ1-2, with D hard to call. Germline values: CDR1 SEHNR, CDR2 FQNEAQ (reference sequence). The CDR3 runs 15 residues. CDR3 sequence reads: CSSSLEARGGHGYTF. The DNA for the CDR3 is TGTTCCAGCAGCTTAGAGGCTCGGGGTGGGCATGGCTACACCTTC.

The gene calls are TRBV19 and TRBJ2-1, with 10 bases matching TRBD1. V shed 1 base, J shed 4 bases, and the junction held 1 base outside the gene matches. The V gene's germline CDR1 is LNHDA and CDR2 SQIVND (reference sequence). This CDR3 spans 15 amino acids. Here the CDR3 DNA reads TGTGCCAGTAGTATAGGGGACAGGGGATACAATGAGCAGTTCTTC. This translates into CASSIGDRGYNEQFF. Full variable domain (outside the CDR3, taken from reference TRBV19 and TRBJ2-1): DGGITQSPKYLFRKEGQNVTLSCEQNLNHDAMYWYRQDPGQGLRLIYYSQIVNDFQKGDIAEGYSVSREKKESFPLTVTSAQKNPTAFYLCASSIGDRGYNEQFFGPGTRLTVL.

The sample holds a few counts of this clone. V is TRBV30 and J is TRBJ1-6; 8 bases map to TRBD1. The V gene end was trimmed by 2 bases and the J gene end by 7 bases; junction bases not matched to a gene: 7. The CDR3 is 15 amino acids. The germline V gene has CDR1 GTSNPN and CDR2 SVGIG (reference sequence). CDR3 sequence reads: CAWSLTGGGNSPLHF. For the CDR3, the DNA is TGTGCCTGGAGTTTAACAGGGGGGGGGAATTCACCCCTCCACTTT.